These T cell receptor beta chains were read from a single sample in a study of CD8 T cells in ankylosing spondylitis. One entry per CDR3 protein, called by TCRdb with MiXCR from the 5' RACE reads. The sample yields 750,000 to 850,000 distinct CDR3 sequences, about 10% seen once. The sequencing input was blood, either unsorted or a sorted T cell fraction (not recorded which). The receptors originated from a male donor with ankylosing spondylitis. Both conserved end residues are part of each CDR3. A D gene is named only where the DNA matches it firmly. The listing skips clone size in some rows; elsewhere it reads once, few, many or a size class.

V gene,clone size,D gene,J gene,CDR3 DNA,CDR3 protein
TRBV7-8,NA,NA,TRBJ2-2,TGTGCCAGCAGAATGAGGGCCGTGGGCGGGGAGCTGTTTTTT,CASRMRAVGGELFF
TRBV7-9,NA,NA,TRBJ1-5,TGTGCCAGCAGCTTGTCAGGGGCCTCGACTCAGCCCCAGCATTTT,CASSLSGASTQPQHF
TRBV4-2,NA,NA,TRBJ1-2,TGTGCCAGCAGCCAAGATGTAGGCTCCCGGAGGGCATATGGCTACACCTTC,CASSQDVGSRRAYGYTF
TRBV20-1,many,TRBD2,TRBJ2-1,TGCAGTGCTAGTCATGGGACTAGCGGAGGCCGTGAGCAGTTCTTC,CSASHGTSGGREQFF
TRBV4-3,NA,TRBD2,TRBJ2-1,TGCGCCAGCAGCCAGATAGCGGGGGCCCACTTCGATGAGCAGTTCTTC,CASSQIAGAHFDEQFF
TRBV7-9,few,TRBD1,TRBJ1-4,TGTGCCAGCACCTCGGGACAGGGGGGTGAAAAACTGTTTTTT,CASTSGQGGEKLFF
TRBV21-1,few,NA,TRBJ2-7,TGTGCCAGCAGCAAGGGACGGCCGAATCCATTCTCCTACGAGCAGTACTTC,CASSKGRPNPFSYEQYF
TRBV20-1,few,NA,TRBJ2-2,TGCAGTGCTACCCACCTAGGAGGAACCGGGGAGCTGTTTTTT,CSATHLGGTGELFF
TRBV4-3,NA,TRBD1,TRBJ1-2,TGCGCCAGCAGCCTCTACCCGGACAGGGGAGGCTACACCTTC,CASSLYPDRGGYTF
TRBV6-1,few,NA,TRBJ2-1,TGTGCCAGCACCGGATTGAGTCTCAGTTCCTACAATGAGCAGTTCTTC,CASTGLSLSSYNEQFF
TRBV6-5,NA,TRBD1,TRBJ1-1,TGTGCCAGCAGTTACCGGACAGGGTCGGGCACTGAAGCTTTCTTT,CASSYRTGSGTEAFF
TRBV5-1,NA,NA,TRBJ2-2,TGCGCCAGCAGCTTGGGGGCTAGCGCCGGGGAGCTGTTTTTT,CASSLGASAGELFF
TRBV10-1,NA,NA,TRBJ2-1,TGCGCCAGCAGTGAGTCTGCTTACAATGAGCAGTTCTTC,CASSESAYNEQFF
TRBV6-1,NA,NA,TRBJ1-5,TGTGCCAGCAGCAGGGGTGAGGAGCAGCCCCAGCATTTT,CASSRGEEQPQHF
TRBV15,NA,NA,TRBJ2-1,TGTGCCACCAGCAAGGGCTACAATGAGCAGTTCTTC,CATSKGYNEQFF
TRBV9,NA,NA,TRBJ1-5,TGTGCCAGCAGCGTCCGACCCTATGGGGATCAGCCCCAGCATTTT,CASSVRPYGDQPQHF
TRBV7-9,NA,TRBD1,TRBJ1-6,TGTGCCAGCAGCTTCCAGGGACAGCCGACTTCACCCCTCCACTTT,CASSFQGQPTSPLHF
TRBV15,NA,NA,TRBJ1-2,TGTGCCACCAGCATCTCCCGGGACTATGGCTACACCTTC,CATSISRDYGYTF
TRBV6-1,few,TRBD2,TRBJ2-7,TGTGCCAGCAGAAGCGCTAGCGGGGGGTCCTACGAGCAGTACTTC,CASRSASGGSYEQYF
TRBV11-2,NA,TRBD1,TRBJ2-7,TGTGCCAGCAGCTTACTCTACCTTGTACAGGGGACGGTCTACGAGCAGTACTTC,CASSLLYLVQGTVYEQYF
TRBV9,few,NA,TRBJ2-1,TGTGCCAGCAGCGACGGGACGCCATCTCTTGAGCAGTTCTTC,CASSDGTPSLEQFF
TRBV7-2,many,NA,TRBJ1-1,TGTGCCAGCAGCCCGTGGGGACCGACGAACACTGAAGCTTTCTTT,CASSPWGPTNTEAFF
TRBV20-1,NA,NA,TRBJ1-2,TGCAGTGCTAGAGATCACGGGTATGGCTACACCTTC,CSARDHGYGYTF
TRBV4-2,NA,TRBD1,TRBJ1-3,TGTGCCAGCAGCCAAGGGTCGGGACAGGGGATTAGGCCTGGAAACACCATATATTTT,CASSQGSGQGIRPGNTIYF
TRBV5-1,many,NA,TRBJ2-1,TGCGCCAGCAGCACAATTCCAGGGGCCCAGGACAATGAGCAGTTCTTC,CASSTIPGAQDNEQFF
TRBV7-2,NA,NA,TRBJ2-7,TGTGCCAGCAGCCTAAAACTGGACCTTTACGAGCAGTACTTC,CASSLKLDLYEQYF
TRBV7-2,few,NA,TRBJ1-2,TGTGCCAGCAGCCGGACCGTGATCCGGGATGGCTACACCTTC,CASSRTVIRDGYTF
TRBV18,few,TRBD2,TRBJ2-1,TGTGCCAGCTCACCACTTTTAGCGGGAAGCTCCTACAATGAGCAGTTCTTC,CASSPLLAGSSYNEQFF
TRBV20-1,many,NA,TRBJ1-1,TGCAGTGCTAGATTAAAGAACACTGAAGCTTTCTTT,CSARLKNTEAFF
TRBV7-9,NA,NA,TRBJ2-3,TGTGCCAGCAGCTCTGAGGGACCAGATACGCAGTATTTT,CASSSEGPDTQYF
TRBV4-1,NA,TRBD2,TRBJ2-5,TGCGCCAGCAGCCAACTAGCGGGAGAGACCCAGTACTTC,CASSQLAGETQYF
TRBV6-1,NA,NA,TRBJ2-1,TGTGCCAGCATCACCCGGGGAGGCGCGACCTTATCCTCCTACAATGAGCAGTTCTTC,CASITRGGATLSSYNEQFF
TRBV27,few,NA,TRBJ1-1,TGTGCCAGCAGTTCATACAGCCAGCTGAACACTGAAGCTTTCTTT,CASSSYSQLNTEAFF
TRBV29-1,many,NA,TRBJ2-5,TGCAGCGCCCGAGGGGGGGATGAGACCCAGTACTTC,CSARGGDETQYF
TRBV11-1,NA,TRBD1,TRBJ2-6,TGTGCCAGCAGCCCCGGGACAGGGGGCTTCTCTGGGGCCAACGTCCTGACTTTC,CASSPGTGGFSGANVLTF
TRBV11-2,few,TRBD1,TRBJ1-5,TGTGCCAGCAGCTTAGAAATCCCAGCCGCAAGGGGGCGAAATCAGCCCCAGCATTTT,CASSLEIPAARGRNQPQHF
TRBV7-9,NA,NA,TRBJ2-5,TGTGCCAGCAGCTTCGGGGTGCGGGGAACTTACTTC,CASSFGVRGTYF
TRBV20-1,NA,TRBD2,TRBJ2-1,TGCAGTGCTAGCGCCAATAGCGGGATGGACGGTGAGCAGTTCTTC,CSASANSGMDGEQFF
TRBV18,NA,NA,TRBJ1-2,TGTGCCAGCTCACCACCCGGCGCGGTCTCTGGCTACACCTTC,CASSPPGAVSGYTF
TRBV27,NA,TRBD1,TRBJ1-1,TGTGCCAGCTCCAGGGAGGGGGCAGGGGTCACTGAAGCTTTCTTT,CASSREGAGVTEAFF
TRBV4-3,NA,NA,TRBJ2-6,TGCGCCAGCAGCCAAGGGGTGACCTCTGGGGCCAACGTCCTGACTTTC,CASSQGVTSGANVLTF
TRBV5-1,many,NA,TRBJ2-3,TGCGCCAGCAGCTACCAGGGGGGCGATACGCAGTATTTT,CASSYQGGDTQYF
TRBV7-9,many,NA,TRBJ1-1,TGTGCCAGCAGCTTGCGTCAGGGCCCCGAAGCTTTCTTT,CASSLRQGPEAFF
TRBV5-6,NA,NA,TRBJ2-5,TGTGCCAGCAGCTTGATCGGGCGAGGAGAGACCCAGTACTTC,CASSLIGRGETQYF
TRBV5-1,NA,NA,TRBJ2-7,TGCGCCAGCAGCTTGGGCCGGACAGTCTACGAGCAGTACTTC,CASSLGRTVYEQYF
TRBV11-2,many,NA,TRBJ1-2,TGTGCCAGCAGCTTATCTAGGGCAGGGGATGGCTACACCTTC,CASSLSRAGDGYTF
TRBV20-1,NA,NA,TRBJ2-7,TGCAGTGGAGAGGGGGACGCAACCTACGAGCAGTACTTC,CSGEGDATYEQYF
TRBV27,few,NA,TRBJ2-7,TGTGCCACCAAGAGGGACGGGACGTACGAGCAGTACTTC,CATKRDGTYEQYF
TRBV4-3,NA,NA,TRBJ1-5,TGCGCCAGCAGCCCCCAATTGGGGTCGGGGAGCCAGCCCCAGCATTTT,CASSPQLGSGSQPQHF
TRBV4-3,many,TRBD2,TRBJ2-3,TGCGCCAGCAGCCAAGACTGGCTAGCGGGGGCAATTACGCAGTATTTT,CASSQDWLAGAITQYF
TRBV12-3/TRBV12-4,few,NA,TRBJ2-6,TGTGCCAGCACCCTAGGGTCAGCAGGGGCCAACGTCCTGACTTTC,CASTLGSAGANVLTF
TRBV6-5,NA,NA,TRBJ2-5,TGTGCCAGTGTGGACAGCCAAGAGACCCAGTACTTC,CASVDSQETQYF
TRBV20-1,many,TRBD1,TRBJ1-1,TGCAGTGCGCTGGGACAGTTCCCCGAAGCTTTCTTT,CSALGQFPEAFF
TRBV7-6,few,NA,TRBJ2-5,TGTGCCAGCAGCTGGGCCACCGTGGAGACCCAGTACTTC,CASSWATVETQYF
TRBV24-1,few,TRBD2,TRBJ2-3,TGTGCCACCAGTGACACTAGCGGGGGGGACGCAGATACGCAGTATTTT,CATSDTSGGDADTQYF
TRBV4-1,few,TRBD2,TRBJ2-3,TGCGCCAGCAGCCAGGCGGGAGTGGGCACAGATACGCAGTATTTT,CASSQAGVGTDTQYF
TRBV28,few,TRBD1,TRBJ1-2,TGTGCCAGCAGTATAGACAGGGTCCAAGGCTACACCTTC,CASSIDRVQGYTF
TRBV20-1,many,NA,TRBJ1-1,TGCAGTGCTAGCGACGGGAACACTGAAGCTTTCTTT,CSASDGNTEAFF